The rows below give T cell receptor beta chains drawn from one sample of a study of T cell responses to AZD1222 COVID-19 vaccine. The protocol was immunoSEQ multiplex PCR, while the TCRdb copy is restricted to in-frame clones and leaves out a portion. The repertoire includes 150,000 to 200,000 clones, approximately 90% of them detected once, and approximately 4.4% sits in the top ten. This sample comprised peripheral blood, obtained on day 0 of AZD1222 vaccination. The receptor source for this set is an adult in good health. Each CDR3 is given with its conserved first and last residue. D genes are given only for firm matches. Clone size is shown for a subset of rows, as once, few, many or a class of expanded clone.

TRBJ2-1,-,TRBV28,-,CASNLRLRNEQFF,TGTGCCAGCAACCTCAGGCTGCGAAATGAGCAGTTCTTC
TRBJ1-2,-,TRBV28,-,CASSLSGGRSNYGYTF,TGTGCCAGCAGTTTATCGGGGGGGAGGAGTAACTATGGCTACACCTTC
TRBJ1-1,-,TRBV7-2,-,CASSSLPSNTEAFF,TGTGCCAGCAGCTCCTTACCTTCGAACACTGAAGCTTTCTTT
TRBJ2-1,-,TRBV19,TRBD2,CASSIAASGSNEQFF,TGTGCCAGTAGTATCGCGGCTAGCGGTAGCAATGAGCAGTTCTTC
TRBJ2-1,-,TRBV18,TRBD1,CASSPDRGLGQFF,TGTGCCAGCTCACCGGACAGGGGATTAGGGCAGTTCTTC
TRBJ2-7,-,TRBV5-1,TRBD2,CASSPTSGLYEQYF,TGCGCCAGCAGCCCCACTAGCGGGTTGTACGAGCAGTACTTC
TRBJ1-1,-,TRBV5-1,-,CASSLRVNTEAFF,TGCGCCAGCAGCTTGAGGGTCAACACTGAAGCTTTCTTT
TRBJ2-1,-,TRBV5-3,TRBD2,CARSPGLAGGLSYNEQFF,TGTGCCAGAAGCCCCGGACTAGCGGGAGGACTCTCCTACAATGAGCAGTTCTTC
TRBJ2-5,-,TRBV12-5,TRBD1,CASGLVLRGRLQETQYF,TGTGCTAGTGGTTTGGTTCTCAGGGGGCGGCTCCAAGAGACCCAGTACTTC
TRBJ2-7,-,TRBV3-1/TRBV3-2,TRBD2,CASSQVGGSTIYEQYF,TGTGCCAGCAGCCAAGTCGGCGGGAGCACAATCTACGAGCAGTACTTC
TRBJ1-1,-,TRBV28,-,CASSLRPHSNTEAFF,TGTGCCAGCAGTTTAAGGCCCCACTCGAACACTGAAGCTTTCTTT
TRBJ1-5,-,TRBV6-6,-,CASSYSILSENQPQHF,TGTGCCAGCAGTTACTCGATACTTTCTGAAAATCAGCCCCAGCATTTT
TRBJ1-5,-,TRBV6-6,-,CASSYSTGPAQHF,TGTGCCAGCAGTTACTCGACCGGGCCAGCCCAGCATTTT
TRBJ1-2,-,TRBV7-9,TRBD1,CASSQGGNDYGYTF,TGTGCCAGCAGTCAGGGGGGGAACGACTATGGCTACACCTTC
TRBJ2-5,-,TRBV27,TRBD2,CASSLLASGGHRTQYF,TGTGCCAGCAGTTTATTGGCTAGCGGGGGGCATCGGACCCAGTACTTC
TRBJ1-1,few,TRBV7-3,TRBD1,CASSFKGAVTEAFF,TGTGCCAGCAGCTTCAAGGGGGCAGTGACTGAAGCTTTCTTT
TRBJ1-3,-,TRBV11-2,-,CASSTDGSSGNTIYF,TGTGCCAGCAGCACCGACGGGAGCTCTGGAAACACCATATATTTT
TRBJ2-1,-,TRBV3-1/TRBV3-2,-,CASSPLLSYNEQFF,TGTGCCAGCAGCCCGCTACTAAGCTACAATGAGCAGTTCTTC
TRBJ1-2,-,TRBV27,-,CASSLDIISNYGYTF,TGTGCCAGCAGTTTGGATATTATCTCTAACTATGGCTACACCTTC
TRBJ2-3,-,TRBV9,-,CASSPPAGSTDTQYF,TGTGCCAGCAGCCCTCCCGCGGGGAGCACAGATACGCAGTATTTT
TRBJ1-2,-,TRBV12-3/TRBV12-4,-,CASSLRTDYGYTF,TGTGCCAGCAGTTTGAGGACAGATTATGGCTACACCTTC
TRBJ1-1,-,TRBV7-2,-,CASSVLGNTEAFF,TGTGCCAGCAGCGTCCTGGGGAACACTGAAGCTTTCTTT
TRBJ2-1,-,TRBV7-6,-,CASSSPLRSSYNEQFF,TGTGCCAGCAGCTCGCCACTAAGGAGCTCCTACAATGAGCAGTTCTTC
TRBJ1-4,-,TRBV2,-,CASSSWGRGNEKLFF,TGTGCCAGCAGTTCATGGGGGAGGGGGAATGAAAAACTGTTTTTT
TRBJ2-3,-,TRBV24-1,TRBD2,CATSDSSGSLPPDTQYF,TGTGCCACCAGTGATTCTAGCGGGAGTCTTCCGCCAGATACGCAGTATTTT
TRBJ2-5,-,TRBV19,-,CASSISVSGRSIQETQYF,TGTGCCAGTAGTATTTCTGTTTCTGGCAGGAGCATTCAAGAGACCCAGTACTTC
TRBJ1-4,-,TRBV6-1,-,CASSEQRVSEKLFF,TGTGCCAGCAGTGAGCAGAGGGTCAGTGAAAAACTGTTTTTT
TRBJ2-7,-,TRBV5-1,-,CASSLAMGQYYEQYF,TGCGCCAGCAGCTTGGCCATGGGGCAGTACTACGAGCAGTACTTC
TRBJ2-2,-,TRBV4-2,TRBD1,CASKLDRGHGELFF,TGTGCCAGCAAACTAGACAGGGGGCACGGGGAGCTGTTTTTT